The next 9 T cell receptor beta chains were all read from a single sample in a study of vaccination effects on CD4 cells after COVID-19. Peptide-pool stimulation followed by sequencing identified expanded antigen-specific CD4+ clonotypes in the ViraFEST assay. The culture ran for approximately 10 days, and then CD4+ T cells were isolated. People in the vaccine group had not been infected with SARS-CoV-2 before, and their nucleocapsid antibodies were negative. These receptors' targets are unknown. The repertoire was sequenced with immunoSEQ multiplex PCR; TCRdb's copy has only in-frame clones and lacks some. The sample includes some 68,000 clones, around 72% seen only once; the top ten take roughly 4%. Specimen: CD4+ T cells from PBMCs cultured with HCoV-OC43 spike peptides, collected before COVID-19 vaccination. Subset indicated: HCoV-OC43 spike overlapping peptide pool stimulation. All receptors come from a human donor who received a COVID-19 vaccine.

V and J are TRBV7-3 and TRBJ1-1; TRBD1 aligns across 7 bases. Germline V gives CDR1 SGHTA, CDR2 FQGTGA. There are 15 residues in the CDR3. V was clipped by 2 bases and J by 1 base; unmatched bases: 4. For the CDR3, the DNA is TGTGCCAGCAGCTTAGTCGGGACAGAGAACACTGAAGCTTTCTTT. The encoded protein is CASSLVGTENTEAFF. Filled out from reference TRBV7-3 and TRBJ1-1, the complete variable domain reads GAGVSQTPSNKVTEKGKYVELRCDPISGHTALYWYRQSLGQGPEFLIYFQGTGAADDSGLPNDRFFAVRPEGSVSTLKIQRTERGDSAVYLCASSLVGTENTEAFFGQGTRLTVV.

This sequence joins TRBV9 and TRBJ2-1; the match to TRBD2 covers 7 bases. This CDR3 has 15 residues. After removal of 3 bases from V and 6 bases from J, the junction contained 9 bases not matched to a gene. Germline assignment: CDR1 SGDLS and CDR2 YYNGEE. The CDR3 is CASSDRTRAVNEQFF. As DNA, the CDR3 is TGTGCCAGCAGCGACCGGACTAGGGCGGTCAATGAGCAGTTCTTC.

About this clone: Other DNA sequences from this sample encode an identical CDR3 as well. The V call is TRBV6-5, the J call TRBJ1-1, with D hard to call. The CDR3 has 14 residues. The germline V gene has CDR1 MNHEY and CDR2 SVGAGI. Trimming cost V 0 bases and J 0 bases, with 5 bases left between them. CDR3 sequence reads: CASSYSHMNTEAFF. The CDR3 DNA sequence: TGTGCCAGCAGTTACTCCCATATGAACACTGAAGCTTTCTTT.

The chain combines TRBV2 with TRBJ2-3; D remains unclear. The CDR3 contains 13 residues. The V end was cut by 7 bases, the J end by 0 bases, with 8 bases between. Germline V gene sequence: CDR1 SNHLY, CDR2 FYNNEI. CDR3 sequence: CASIGFSTDTQYF. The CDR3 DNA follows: TGTGCCAGCATAGGGTTTAGCACAGATACGCAGTATTTT.

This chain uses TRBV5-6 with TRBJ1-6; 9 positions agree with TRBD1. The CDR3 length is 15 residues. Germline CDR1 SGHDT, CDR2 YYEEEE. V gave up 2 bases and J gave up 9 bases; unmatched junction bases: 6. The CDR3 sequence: CASSFRDRVFSPLHF. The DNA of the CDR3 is TGTGCCAGCAGCTTCCGGGACAGGGTGTTTTCACCCCTCCACTTT.

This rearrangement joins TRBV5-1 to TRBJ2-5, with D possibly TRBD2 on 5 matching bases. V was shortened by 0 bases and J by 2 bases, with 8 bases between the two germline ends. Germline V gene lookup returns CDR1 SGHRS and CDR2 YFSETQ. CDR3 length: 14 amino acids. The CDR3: CASSLAGGQETQYF. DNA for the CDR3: TGCGCCAGCAGCTTGGCCGGCGGGCAAGAGACCCAGTACTTC.

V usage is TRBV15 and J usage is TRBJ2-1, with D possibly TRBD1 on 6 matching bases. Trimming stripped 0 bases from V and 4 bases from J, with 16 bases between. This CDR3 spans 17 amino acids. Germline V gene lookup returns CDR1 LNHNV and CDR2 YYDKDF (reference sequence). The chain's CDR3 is CATSRDLGANPYNEQFF. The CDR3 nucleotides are TGTGCCACCAGCAGAGATTTGGGGGCCAATCCTTACAATGAGCAGTTCTTC.

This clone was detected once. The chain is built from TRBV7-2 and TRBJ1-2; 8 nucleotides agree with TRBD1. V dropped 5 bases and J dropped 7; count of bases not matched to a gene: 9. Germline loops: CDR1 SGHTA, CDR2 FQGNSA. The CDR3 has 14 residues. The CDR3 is CASSPDRGIAGYTF. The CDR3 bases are TGTGCCAGCAGCCCCGACAGGGGAATCGCTGGCTACACCTTC. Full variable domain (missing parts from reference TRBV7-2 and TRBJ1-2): GAGVSQSPSNKVTEKGKDVELRCDPISGHTALYWYRQSLGQGLEFLIYFQGNSAPDKSGLPSDRFSAERTGGSVSTLTIQRTQQEDSAVYLCASSPDRGIAGYTFGSGTRLTVV.

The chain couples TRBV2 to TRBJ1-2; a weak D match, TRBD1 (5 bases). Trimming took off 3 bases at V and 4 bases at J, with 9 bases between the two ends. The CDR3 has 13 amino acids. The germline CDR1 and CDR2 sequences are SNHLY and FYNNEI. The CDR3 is CASSERQIYGYTF. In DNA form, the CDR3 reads TGTGCCAGCAGTGAGAGACAGATCTATGGCTACACCTTC.